This TCR beta chain emerged from a study of vaccination effects on CD4 cells after COVID-19. The CDR3 runs to 13 residues. Germline lookup yields CDR1 SGHDN and CDR2 FVKESK. The V gene lost 2 bases and the J gene lost 11 bases, with 12 bases spanning the gap. Method: immunoSEQ multiplex PCR; TCRdb's copy keeps in-frame clones and lacks some. The sample contains fewer than 75,000 clones, roughly three quarters of which appear only once. Following an approximately eleven-day culture, CD4+ T cells were purified. To note about this clone: No antigen is known for it.

V gene TRBV14 combines with J gene TRBJ1-4, with D tentatively TRBD1 (6 bases). Sequenced material: CD4+ T cells from PBMCs cultured without peptide, taken before COVID-19 vaccination. This TCR was recovered from a human donor who received a COVID-19 vaccine. The CDR3 DNA sequence: TGTGCCAGCAGCCAACCCCAGGGGAGGAAACTGTTTTTT. Translated, it gives CASSQPQGRKLFF.